This TCR beta chain derives from a study of STAT5B mutations in CD4+ large granular lymphocyte leukemia. Study-wide background: The CDR3 'QG' motif was associated with a particular HLA allele among healthy donors.

General study points: Compared with healthy controls (2/35), patient top clones favored TRBV06 (8/27). Patient CD4-sorted repertoires stayed more clonal than healthy ones after leukemic-clone removal.

Comment on this clone: Its matching antigen is unknown.

The protocol was immunoSEQ multiplex PCR, while the TCRdb copy is restricted to in-frame clones and leaves out a portion. Here the sample spans tens of thousands of clones, 81% being singletons. CDR1 is MNHEY, CDR2 SVGAGI, per germline. The CDR3 is made up of 15 amino acids. V dropped 6 bases and J dropped 4; count of bases not matched to a gene: 12. The receptor comes from a human donor in good health. Sequences were obtained from CD4+ T cells from blood buffy coats. The V call is TRBV6-5, the J call TRBJ2-7, with 7 bases lining up with TRBD1. The CDR3: CASSRSGQAGYEQYF. DNA of the CDR3: TGTGCCAGCAGCCGCTCAGGACAGGCAGGATACGAGCAGTACTTC.